This is a list of T cell receptor beta chains from one sample in a study of response to subunit inactivated influenza vaccine. Using its own MiXCR run on the RT-PCR reads, TCRdb lists one record per CDR3 protein. The sample holds 650,000 to 800,000 distinct CDR3 sequences, approximately 15% seen once. This specimen consisted of PBMCs from blood, obtained 14 to 15 days before vaccination. These receptor sequences come from a man aged 50 to 60 who received an inactivated influenza vaccine. CDR3s include the opening cysteine and the closing phenylalanine or tryptophan. D genes are given only for firm matches. A row's size may be missing; if present it is once, few, many or a size class.

>TRBV12-3/TRBV12-4|TRBJ2-7|-|few
CASSLYSGYEQYF
TGTGCCAGCAGTTTATATAGCGGCTACGAGCAGTACTTC
>TRBV10-3|TRBJ2-1|-|-
CAISGTTNEQFF
TGTGCCATCAGTGGTACCACAAATGAGCAGTTCTTC
>TRBV24-1|TRBJ2-1|TRBD2|many
CATSDPTGTKHNEQFF
TGTGCCACCAGTGATCCCACCGGGACTAAACACAATGAGCAGTTCTTC
>TRBV11-2|TRBJ2-1|-|-
CASSRSGGSYNEQFF
TGTGCCAGCAGCCGAAGCGGAGGCTCCTACAATGAGCAGTTCTTC
>TRBV27|TRBJ2-5|TRBD2|-
CASSFSSGSVGTQYF
TGTGCCAGCAGTTTCTCTAGCGGGAGTGTTGGGACCCAGTACTTC
>TRBV7-2|TRBJ1-1|-|-
CASSLGVMGGTEAFF
TGTGCCAGCAGCTTAGGGGTGATGGGGGGCACTGAAGCTTTCTTT
>TRBV16|TRBJ2-2|-|few
CASSEGPHTGELFF
TGTGCCAGCAGCGAAGGACCCCACACCGGGGAGCTGTTTTTT
>TRBV10-3|TRBJ2-5|-|once
CAISESHLAGETQYF
TGTGCCATCAGTGAGTCGCACCTCGCGGGGGAGACCCAGTACTTC
>TRBV19|TRBJ2-7|-|-
CASSISGRSSYEQYF
TGTGCCAGTAGTATTTCAGGACGTAGCTCCTACGAGCAGTACTTC
>TRBV5-1|TRBJ1-1|-|-
CASSFDGFTEAFF
TGCGCCAGCAGCTTCGACGGTTTCACTGAAGCTTTCTTT
>TRBV12-3/TRBV12-4|TRBJ1-5|-|few
CASSPSGRTYSNQPQHF
TGTGCCAGCAGCCCCTCCGGACGGACTTATAGCAATCAGCCCCAGCATTTT
>TRBV5-1|TRBJ2-6|TRBD1|-
CASSAGQGTGANVLTF
TGCGCCAGCAGCGCCGGACAGGGGACTGGGGCCAACGTCCTGACTTTC
>TRBV24-1|TRBJ2-2|TRBD1|-
CATSDHPNRDRGRRNTGELFF
TGTGCCACCAGTGACCACCCAAACCGTGACAGGGGGCGGCGAAACACCGGGGAGCTGTTTTTT
>TRBV5-1|TRBJ2-5|-|-
CTSSLAGWPPETQYF
TGCACCAGCAGCTTGGCGGGATGGCCCCCAGAGACCCAGTACTTC
>TRBV7-9|TRBJ2-3|-|few
CASKRGEGTDTQYF
TGTGCCAGCAAGCGAGGGGAGGGCACAGATACGCAGTATTTT
>TRBV30|TRBJ1-1|TRBD1|many
CAWSVGQGETEAFF
TGTGCCTGGAGTGTCGGACAGGGGGAGACTGAAGCTTTCTTT
>TRBV4-2|TRBJ1-6|-|many
CASSQVFAAGGDSPLHF
TGTGCCAGCAGCCAAGTGTTCGCGGCCGGGGGGGATTCACCCCTCCACTTT
>TRBV5-1|TRBJ1-4|-|-
CASSQTTGNEKLFF
TGCGCCAGCAGCCAGACGACAGGAAATGAAAAACTGTTTTTT
>TRBV12-3/TRBV12-4|TRBJ2-7|-|many
CASSLASRAVYEQYF
TGTGCCAGCAGTTTAGCGTCGCGAGCGGTGTACGAGCAGTACTTC
>TRBV6-1|TRBJ2-3|-|many
CASSKNTDTQYF
TGTGCCAGCAGTAAGAACACAGATACGCAGTATTTT
>TRBV27|TRBJ2-1|-|few
CASSATKSGYNEQFF
TGTGCCAGCAGCGCGACAAAGTCTGGCTACAATGAGCAGTTCTTC
>TRBV20-1|TRBJ1-1|-|few
CSASPGDTEAFF
TGCAGTGCTTCACCAGGGGACACTGAAGCTTTCTTT
>TRBV25-1|TRBJ2-3|TRBD2|-
CASSAPSGTSGYTQYF
TGTGCCAGCAGTGCGCCCTCCGGGACTAGCGGCTATACGCAGTATTTT
>TRBV20-1|TRBJ2-7|TRBD1|-
CSVSGQGVSYEQYF
TGCAGTGTCTCAGGGCAGGGGGTATCTTACGAGCAGTACTTC
>TRBV24-1|TRBJ1-6|TRBD1|few
CATRGTGDGPLHF
TGTGCCACCAGAGGGACAGGTGACGGACCCCTCCACTTT
>TRBV7-6|TRBJ1-1|-|-
CASSLGGAGLFTEAFF
TGTGCCAGCAGCTTAGGGGGCGCAGGCCTTTTCACTGAAGCTTTCTTT
>TRBV10-3|TRBJ2-5|-|many
CAISESETQYF
TGTGCCATCAGTGAGTCGGAGACCCAGTACTTC
>TRBV5-1|TRBJ2-5|-|-
CASSPGRGVAETQYF
TGCGCCAGCAGCCCGGGCCGGGGCGTCGCAGAGACCCAGTACTTC
>TRBV12-3/TRBV12-4|TRBJ2-1|TRBD2|-
CASSFSGTSGGTGEQFF
TGTGCCAGCAGTTTCTCCGGAACTAGCGGGGGGACCGGTGAGCAGTTCTTC
>TRBV4-3|TRBJ1-6|-|few
CASSQGSGRNSPLHF
TGCGCCAGCAGCCAAGGATCGGGGCGAAATTCACCCCTCCACTTT
>TRBV3-1|TRBJ2-5|-|few
CASSQWGAGDQETQYF
TGTGCCAGCAGCCAATGGGGCGCAGGGGACCAAGAGACCCAGTACTTC
>TRBV9|TRBJ2-7|-|many
CASSPRPDVYEQYF
TGTGCCAGCAGCCCCCGACCAGACGTCTACGAGCAGTACTTC
>TRBV20-1|TRBJ1-4|-|-
CSAPDPLRGGEKLFF
TGCAGTGCTCCGGACCCGCTACGTGGGGGTGAAAAACTGTTTTTT
>TRBV11-2|TRBJ2-3|-|-
CASSAASGRMQYF
TGTGCCAGCAGCGCAGCGTCTGGACGAATGCAGTATTTT
>TRBV29-1|TRBJ2-7|-|few
CSVGGAHEQYF
TGCAGCGTTGGAGGGGCCCACGAGCAGTACTTC